The source of this T cell receptor beta chain is a study of CD8+ T cells in alopecia areata. A sort of pooled cutaneous lymph node cells used CD4, CD8alpha, NKG2D, NKG2ACE and other stains. The CDR3 covers 10 residues. The germline V gene has CDR1 GKSSPN and CDR2 SITVG. This clone appeared a few times. The genes are named according to mouse. The sequenced fragment ends 4 residues before the CDR3 boundary, so the rest is inferred from the germline J gene. Sequencing templates came from extracted RNA that was reverse transcribed into cDNA. Only in-frame clones appear in the TCRdb table, and some are missing; sequencing was by immunoSEQ multiplex PCR. Captured here are 270,000 or so clones, none seen once; the top ten comprise roughly 1.2%.

Sequenced material: CD4+ T cells sorted from a lymph node. This sequence was found in a C3H/HeJ mouse with alopecia areata. Mouse MHC haplotype: H2-k. The V call is TRBV31, the J call TRBJ2-1, with D uncertain. The DNA read from the CDR3 is TGTGCCTGGATACAGGCT. As protein: CAWIQA. The CDR3 in its entirety is CAWIQAEQFF.